Each of the 18 T cell receptor beta chains below was sequenced from the same sample in a study of beta chain features in type 1 diabetes. cDNA synthesis used the whole RNA isolate, giving expressed TCRB sequences. The repertoire was sequenced with immunoSEQ multiplex PCR; TCRdb's copy has only in-frame clones and lacks some. This sample carries 250,000 to 300,000 clones, about 7.8% of them seen once, and the ten largest clones take 1%. Sequenced sample: central memory CD4+ T cells from blood. These receptors all come from a woman aged 18-29 years in good health.

This clone was recorded many times. V and J are TRBV11-2 and TRBJ1-3, with 9 bases fitting TRBD1. The CDR3 contains 15 residues. Per the germline V gene, CDR1 is SGHAT and CDR2 is FQNNGV. V was pared by 3 bases and J by 7 bases, with 7 bases of the junction left unmatched. The CDR3 sequence: CASSLGTGLWNTIYF. DNA for the CDR3: TGTGCCAGCAGCTTGGGGACAGGGCTGTGGAACACCATATATTTT.

The chain recombines TRBV7-2 with TRBJ1-2, with 7 nucleotides matching TRBD1. V lost 1 base to trimming and J lost 7 bases; unmatched junction nucleotides: 3. Germline lookup yields CDR1 SGHTA and CDR2 FQGNSA. This CDR3 is built from 13 residues. CDR3 DNA: TGTGCCAGCAGCTTAGGAGGGGGCACTGGCTACACCTTC. It is translated as CASSLGGGTGYTF.

This clone occurred a few times. The chain links TRBV4-1 to TRBJ2-5; perhaps TRBD2 as D (5 bases). The V end was cut by 0 bases, the J end by 3 bases, with 8 bases between. The CDR3 consists of 14 residues. Germline V CDR1 and CDR2: MGHRA, YSYEKL. CDR3 coding DNA: TGCGCCAGCAGCCAAGAACCGACTAAAGAGACCCAGTACTTC. As protein: CASSQEPTKETQYF.

In its sample, this clone was seen many times. This sequence joins TRBV2 and TRBJ1-5; D remains ambiguous. Per germline, CDR1 SNHLY and CDR2 FYNNEI. The CDR3 covers 11 residues. Trimming stripped 1 base from V and 10 bases from J, with 5 bases between. This CDR3 reads CASSEGSPQHF. CDR3 sequence (DNA): TGTGCCAGCAGTGAAGGGAGCCCCCAGCATTTT.

In nucleotides, the CDR3 is TGCGCCAGCAGCCGAGAAAACAGGGAACCTGAAGCTTTCTTT. As protein: CASSRENREPEAFF. The chain carries TRBV5-1 and TRBJ1-1, with a tentative D call TRBD1 (6 bases). The ends were cut back, 4 bases at V and 6 bases at J, with 16 bases in the middle. Germline V gives CDR1 SGHRS, CDR2 YFSETQ. CDR3 length equals 14 residues.

The V call is TRBV4-3, the J call TRBJ1-3; D remains unclear. Trimming pared 4 bases from V and 8 bases from J, leaving 18 bases between. Germline V gene sequence: CDR1 LGHNA, CDR2 YSLEER. The CDR3 spans 15 residues. CDR3 in amino acids: CASSRDLDPRDTIYF. The CDR3 region has the DNA TGCGCCAGCAGCCGAGACCTGGACCCACGGGACACCATATATTTT.

This chain joins TRBV7-2 and TRBJ2-1; D may match TRBD1 or TRBD2 (5 bases each). V was cut by 5 bases and J by 4 bases, with 18 bases left in between. The CDR3 extends over 16 amino acids. Per germline, CDR1 SGHTA and CDR2 FQGNSA. The CDR3 loop is CASSRDRALTYNEQFF. CDR3 in DNA: TGTGCCAGCAGCCGGGACCGGGCCCTAACTTACAATGAGCAGTTCTTC.

The chain recombines TRBV7-3 with TRBJ2-3, with a possible D match to TRBD2 (6 bases). This CDR3 contains 19 residues. The germline CDR1 and CDR2 sequences are SGHTA and FQGTGA. V lost 3 bases and J 0 bases, leaving 22 bases between the germline ends. CDR3: CASSFPVGQSGVSTDTQYF. The DNA of the CDR3 is TGTGCCAGCAGCTTCCCTGTGGGCCAATCGGGAGTAAGCACAGATACGCAGTATTTT.

The chain is built from TRBV11-2 and TRBJ1-6, with D possibly being TRBD1 (6 bases). The germline V and J ends were trimmed by 5 bases and 6 bases, with 11 bases remaining between them. CDR1 is SGHAT, CDR2 FQNNGV, per germline. The CDR3 length is 14 residues. The CDR3: CASSLHRVNSPLHF. CDR3 in DNA: TGTGCCAGCAGCCTCCACAGGGTTAATTCACCCCTCCACTTT.

Details on this clone: The sample has other DNA sequences that encode this CDR3 too. CDR3 sequence (DNA): TGTGCCAGCAGTAGCGGCTATGGCTACACCTTC. This gives the protein CASSSGYGYTF. The V call is TRBV6-5, the J call TRBJ1-2; D not resolved. The CDR3 is 11 amino acids. The germline V gene has CDR1 MNHEY and CDR2 SVGAGI. The V and J ends lost 5 bases and 4 bases respectively, with 5 bases between them.

The CDR3 is CASTLALPEGKAFF. The CDR3 DNA reads as TGTGCCAGCACCTTGGCTCTCCCCGAGGGGAAAGCTTTCTTT. V is TRBV2 and J is TRBJ1-1; tentatively, D is TRBD1 (5 bases). The CDR3 totals 14 residues. The ends were cut back, 7 bases at V and 9 bases at J, with 21 bases in the middle. Germline assignment: CDR1 SNHLY and CDR2 FYNNEI.

This clone was counted ten times or more. CDR3 DNA sequence: TGTGCCAGCAGCTTAAGGAGGGAAAACATTCAGTACTTC. Protein product: CASSLRRENIQYF. The chain combines TRBV7-2 with TRBJ2-4; a weak D match, TRBD2 (6 bases). Germline V gene lookup returns CDR1 SGHTA and CDR2 FQGNSA. CDR3 length: 13 residues. V lost 2 bases and J lost 5, with 7 bases in between. Complete variable domain (other parts from reference TRBV7-2 and TRBJ2-4): GAGVSQSPSNKVTEKGKDVELRCDPISGHTALYWYRQSLGQGLEFLIYFQGNSAPDKSGLPSDRFSAERTGGSVSTLTIQRTQQEDSAVYLCASSLRRENIQYFGAGTRLSVL.

This clone was picked up a small number of times. The chain recombines TRBV19 with TRBJ2-3; 8 bases map to TRBD2. This CDR3 has 14 amino acids. CDR1 is LNHDA and CDR2 is SQIVND in the germline V gene (reference sequence). V shed 4 bases and J 6 bases; nucleotides not matched to a gene: 6. CDR3 nucleotide sequence: TGTGCCAGTAGTAATAGCGGGGCTGGGGATACGCAGTATTTT. It encodes CASSNSGAGDTQYF.

This chain joins TRBV11-2 and TRBJ1-1; 8 bases match TRBD1. V was pared by 6 bases and J by 4 bases, with 4 bases of the junction left unmatched. Germline V gene lookup returns CDR1 SGHAT and CDR2 FQNNGV. The CDR3 has 13 amino acids. CDR3 loop: CASRLDRVTEAFF. CDR3 sequence (DNA): TGTGCCAGCAGACTGGACAGGGTCACTGAAGCTTTCTTT.

This clone was observed a few times. This CDR3 is also generated by other DNA sequences in the sample. The V gene is TRBV7-9, the J gene TRBJ1-2; no firm D call. Germline CDR1 SEHNR, CDR2 FQNEAQ (reference sequence). This CDR3 has 13 residues. V was cut by 2 bases and J by 2 bases, with 6 bases left in between. DNA for the CDR3: TGTGCCAGCAGCTTACCGGGGAACTATGGCTACACCTTC. Translation gives CASSLPGNYGYTF.

The rearrangement links TRBV4-2 to TRBJ1-4, with D possibly matching TRBD1 (6 bases). The germline gives CDR1 LGHNA, CDR2 YNFKEQ. V was cut by 2 bases and J by 7 bases, with 23 bases left in between. The CDR3 spans 18 residues. This CDR3 reads CASSQLLNLGGAVEKLFF. CDR3 sequence (DNA): TGTGCCAGCAGCCAACTCTTAAACCTCGGGGGCGCGGTTGAAAAACTGTTTTTT.

In its sample, this clone was seen a few times. The genes are TRBV15 and TRBJ1-2, with TRBD1 matching over 7 bases. Germline V CDR1 and CDR2: LNHNV, YYDKDF (reference sequence). This CDR3 is built from 16 residues. The trim removed 1 base at V and 3 bases at J, leaving 8 bases unmatched. The CDR3 DNA reads TGTGCCACCAGCAGAGCTCATACAGGGGATGACTATGGCTACACCTTC. Translated: CATSRAHTGDDYGYTF.

This chain connects TRBV7-3 to TRBJ2-3; 7 bases are a match to TRBD2. This CDR3 spans 15 amino acids. Trimming cost V 2 bases and J 7 bases; bases outside gene matches: 9. Germline assignment: CDR1 SGHTA and CDR2 FQGTGA. The CDR3 is CASSLGEGIPNTQYF. The CDR3 coding sequence is TGTGCCAGCAGCTTAGGGGAGGGAATCCCGAATACGCAGTATTTT.